The source of this T cell receptor (beta chain) is a study of technical replicates of blood from a few donors. CDR3 length: 13 residues. Germline V gene data show CDR1 as GTSNPN and CDR2 as SVGIG (reference sequence). The ends were cut back, 5 bases at V and 4 bases at J, with 14 bases in the middle. TCRdb's table, derived via immunoSEQ multiplex PCR, lists solely in-frame clones and lacks some. The data show about 72,000 clones, with 95% seen just once and about 0.22% held by the top ten. The chain links TRBV30 to TRBJ2-5; tentative D call: TRBD1 (5 bases). Sequenced sample: T cells isolated from PBMCs. The clonotype was recovered from a human donor in good health. The CDR3 is CAWEPATVETQYF. The CDR3 DNA follows: TGTGCCTGGGAACCTGCGACAGTAGAGACCCAGTACTTC.